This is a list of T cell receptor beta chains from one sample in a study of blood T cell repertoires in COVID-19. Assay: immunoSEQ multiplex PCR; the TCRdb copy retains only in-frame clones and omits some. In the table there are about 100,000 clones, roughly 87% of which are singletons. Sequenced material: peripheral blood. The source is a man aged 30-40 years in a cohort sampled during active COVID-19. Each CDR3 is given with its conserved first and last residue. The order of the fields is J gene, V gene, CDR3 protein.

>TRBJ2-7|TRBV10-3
CAIRLTSGGAYEQYF
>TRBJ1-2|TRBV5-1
CASGTGHAYGYTF
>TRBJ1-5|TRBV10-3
CAISEPRTGGQPQHF
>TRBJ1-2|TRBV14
CASSQGGGKGGYTF
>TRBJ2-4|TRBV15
CATSREDSKNIQYF
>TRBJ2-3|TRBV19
CASSIRPGIDTQYF
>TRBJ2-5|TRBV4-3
CASSPPSDFQETQYF
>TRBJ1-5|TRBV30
CAWDRGGQPQHF
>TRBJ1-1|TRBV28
CASSSPGRYTEAFF
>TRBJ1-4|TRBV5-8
CASSLGDSYNEKLFF
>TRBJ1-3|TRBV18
CASSPTGTVTSGNTIYF
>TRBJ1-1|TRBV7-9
CASSFRGNTEAFF
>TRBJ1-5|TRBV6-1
CASSEGTGSQPQHF
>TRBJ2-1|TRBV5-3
CARSRADRGHNEQFF
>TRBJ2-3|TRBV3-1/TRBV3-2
CASSPTEEDTQYF
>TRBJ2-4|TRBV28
CATLTPRGLELAKNIQYF
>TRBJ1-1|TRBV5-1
CASSLVARAPMNTEAFF
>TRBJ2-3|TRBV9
CASSVAGTSGGDTQYF
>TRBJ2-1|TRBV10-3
CAISGGPLYNEQFF
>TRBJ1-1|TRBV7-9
CASSLANTQNTEAFF
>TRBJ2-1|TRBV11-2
CASSSLAGVGNEQFF
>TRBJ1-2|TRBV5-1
CASSPDRDRIGYGYTF
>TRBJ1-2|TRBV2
CATPVTPGSYGYTF
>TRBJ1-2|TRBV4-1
CASSQDLFRGSGYTF
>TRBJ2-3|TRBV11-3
CASSLGSSGGAYTQYF
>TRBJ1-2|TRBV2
CASSRGSYTF
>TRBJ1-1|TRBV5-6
CASSLFETEAFF
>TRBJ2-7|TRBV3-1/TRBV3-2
CASSQPGQGVYEQYF
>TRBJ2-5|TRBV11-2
CASSPRTSGGEETQYF
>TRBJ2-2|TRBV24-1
CATSDVDWPFNTGELFF
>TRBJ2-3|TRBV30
CAWSVPPTPILTDTQYF
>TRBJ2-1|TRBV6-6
CASSYSRLAGNEQFF
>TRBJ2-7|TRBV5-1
CASSPDPRDPGQIYEQYF
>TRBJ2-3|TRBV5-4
CASSQEGARSTDTQYF